In its sample, the clone carrying this TCR beta chain was seen a few times. Its antigen is currently unknown. The data were taken from a study of CD8+ T cells in alopecia areata. Once RNA had been extracted, it was reverse transcribed into cDNA to act as the sequencing template. The protocol was immunoSEQ multiplex PCR, while the TCRdb copy is restricted to in-frame clones and leaves out a portion. The data contain some 170,000 clones, over 55% of them singletons. Regarding the study as a whole: Elevated clonality characterized lesional scalp relative to normal scalp, particularly in alopecia totalis/universalis.

This CDR3 region has 14 residues. V shed 5 bases and J shed 5 bases, with 12 bases lying between them. In germline, CDR1 is MNHNS, CDR2 SASEGT. The researchers isolated CD4+ and CD8+ T cells from PBMCs by sorting. This TCR derives from a human donor with alopecia areata. Sample: CD4+ T cells sorted from blood, taken at week 0. The rearrangement links TRBV6-1 to TRBJ1-4, with a tentative D call TRBD1 (5 bases). In DNA form, the CDR3 reads TGTGCCAGCAGTCCGAGGGGCTCGAATGAAAAACTGTTTTTT. Translating it yields CASSPRGSNEKLFF.